These 23 T cell receptor beta chains were all obtained from the same sample, sequenced in a study of blood T cells in healthy people across ages. Primed by a sample-barcoded 5' primer and a J-beta primer mix, a second PCR proceeded for 7 to 11 cycles. TCRdb used MiXCR to reprocess the 5' RACE reads, holding one entry per CDR3 protein. The repertoire consists of some 760,000 distinct CDR3 sequences, with 20% to 30% occurring once and the leading ten covering 9.4%. These same data were also listed under a study on T cells of mothers and their children.

Input material: blood. The receptors here all came from a boy younger than 18 in good health.

This clonotype was recorded a few times. J is TRBJ2-7 and V is TRBV20-1; unclear D gene. V lost 3 bases, J lost 1 base, and 10 bases lay in between. In germline, CDR1 is DFQATT, CDR2 SNEGSKA (reference sequence). The length of the CDR3 is 13 residues. The CDR3 DNA is TGCAGTGCTAGCTTTTCACTGTCCTACGAGCAGTACTTC. Translated: CSASFSLSYEQYF.

V gene TRBV15 combines with J gene TRBJ1-2; D uncertain. V lost 0 bases to trimming and J lost 1 base, with 15 bases between them. Germline CDR1 LNHNV, CDR2 YYDKDF (reference sequence). This CDR3 comprises 17 residues. The CDR3 protein is CATSRDLGKRINYGYTF. CDR3 DNA sequence: TGTGCCACCAGCAGAGATCTAGGAAAAAGGATTAACTATGGCTACACCTTC. Variable domain in full (rest from reference TRBV15 and TRBJ1-2): DAMVIQNPRYQVTQFGKPVTLSCSQTLNHNVMYWYQQKSSQAPKLLFHYYDKDFNNEADTPDNFQSRRPNTSFCFLDIRSPGLGDTAMYLCATSRDLGKRINYGYTFGSGTRLTVV.

The chain joins TRBV6-5 to TRBJ2-7; 9 positions agree with TRBD1. CDR1 and CDR2 from the germline V gene are MNHEY and SVGAGI. V was pared by 0 bases and J by 5 bases, with 8 bases of the junction left unmatched. The CDR3 loop spans 16 amino acids. This CDR3 reads CASSYSMTGGANEQYF. CDR3 sequence (DNA): TGTGCCAGCAGTTACTCAATGACAGGGGGGGCAAACGAGCAGTACTTC.

The CDR3 region is CSVGRGQGGNEQFF. The CDR3 region has the DNA TGCAGCGTTGGGAGGGGACAGGGAGGGAATGAGCAGTTCTTC. The chain employs TRBV29-1 and TRBJ2-1; 9 bases match TRBD1. The V gene's germline CDR1 is SQVTM and CDR2 ANQGSEA. Germline trimming cut 4 bases from V and 7 bases from J; bases unmatched to any gene: 8. This CDR3 region has 14 residues.

This clonotype occurred a few times. J is TRBJ1-6 and V is TRBV19; perhaps TRBD1 as D (5 bases). Germline V lookup: CDR1 LNHDA, CDR2 SQIVND (reference sequence). V lost 10 bases, J lost 5 bases, and 15 bases lay in between. The CDR3 is 14 amino acids. CDR3 region: CATNGQDNNSPLHF. Here the CDR3 DNA reads TGTGCCACTAATGGGCAGGACAATAATTCACCCCTCCACTTT.

This clonotype turned up a few times. The V call is TRBV6-2 or TRBV6-3, the J call TRBJ2-6; maybe TRBD2 (7 bases). This CDR3 spans 15 amino acids. From germline, CDR1 is MNHEY and CDR2 SVGEGT. With 7 bases removed from V and 3 bases from J, the gap between germline ends came to 13 bases. The CDR3 DNA sequence: TGTGCCAGCAATGGGGGGGCCAATGGGGCCAACGTCCTGACTTTC. Translating it yields CASNGGANGANVLTF.

Only a few counts were recorded for this clonotype. The V and J genes are TRBV4-1 and TRBJ2-7, with a weak D call TRBD1 (5 bases). Germline CDR1 and CDR2: MGHRA and YSYEKL. The CDR3 runs 15 residues. V was pared by 1 base and J by 8 bases, with 18 bases between. The CDR3 protein is CASSQVGEQTIQQYF. DNA for the CDR3: TGCGCCAGCAGCCAAGTAGGGGAACAGACAATACAGCAGTACTTC.

In its sample, this clonotype was seen a few times. V is TRBV29-1 and J is TRBJ1-5; D is unclear. Germline loops: CDR1 SQVTM, CDR2 ANQGSEA. The CDR3 runs to 13 residues. V dropped 7 bases and J dropped 3 bases, with 13 bases sitting between them. CDR3 residues: CSASTAPNQPQHF. Here the CDR3 DNA reads TGCAGCGCATCGACCGCTCCCAATCAGCCCCAGCATTTT.

The chain uses TRBV6-5 and TRBJ1-4; 8 nucleotides line up with TRBD1. Germline V gene sequence: CDR1 MNHEY, CDR2 SVGAGI. V lost 5 bases to trimming and J lost 6 bases; unmatched junction nucleotides: 8. CDR3 length equals 15 residues. DNA for the CDR3: TGTGCCAGCAGTCCGCGGGACAGGAAGTATGAAAAACTGTTTTTT. Residues: CASSPRDRKYEKLFF.

This clonotype showed up just a few times. This sequence joins TRBV29-1 and TRBJ1-2; D is ambiguous. This CDR3 has 11 amino acids. V was clipped by 2 bases and J by 3 bases, with 4 bases between them. CDR1 is SQVTM, CDR2 ANQGSEA, per germline. CDR3 in DNA: TGCAGCGTTGAAAGGGACTATGGCTACACCTTC. Amino acids: CSVERDYGYTF.

In its sample, this clonotype was seen a few times. V is TRBV7-9 and J is TRBJ2-7; possibly TRBD1 for D (6 bases). Trimming cost V 1 base and J 4 bases, with 11 bases left between them. This CDR3 has 14 residues. Germline CDR1 reads SEHNR; CDR2 reads FQNEAQ (reference sequence). In DNA, the CDR3 is TGTGCCAGCAGCTTAGGGGGGCGTCAATACGAGCAGTACTTC. Translating gives CASSLGGRQYEQYF.

The chain joins TRBV9 to TRBJ2-6, with 7 positions matching TRBD1. Germline assignment: CDR1 SGDLS and CDR2 YYNGEE. V lost 3 bases and J lost 0; bases outside the gene matches: 12. The CDR3 spans 19 residues. The CDR3 DNA is TGTGCCAGCAGCGGGACCACAGGGGCCATGAACTCTGGGGCCAACGTCCTGACTTTC. Translating it yields CASSGTTGAMNSGANVLTF.

This CDR3 reads CSASPAGGETQYF. CDR3 sequence (DNA): TGCAGTGCTAGCCCCGCGGGTGGTGAGACCCAGTACTTC. This chain joins TRBV20-1 and TRBJ2-5, with D perhaps TRBD2 (5 bases). The CDR3 length is 13 residues. The germline V and J ends were trimmed by 3 bases and 5 bases, with 13 bases remaining between them. Germline V gene data show CDR1 as DFQATT and CDR2 as SNEGSKA (reference sequence).

This clonotype occurred a few times. J is TRBJ2-2 and V is TRBV19; tentatively, D is TRBD2 (6 bases). CDR3 length: 14 amino acids. Trimming removed 6 bases from V and 1 base from J, with 9 bases in between. From germline, CDR1 is LNHDA and CDR2 SQIVND (reference sequence). The CDR3 nucleotides are TGTGCCAGTAGGCCGACTAGGAACACCGGGGAGCTGTTTTTT. Translating it yields CASRPTRNTGELFF.

The gene calls are TRBV28 and TRBJ2-2, with D possibly matching TRBD1 (6 bases). Per the germline V gene, CDR1 is MDHEN and CDR2 is SYDVKM. The CDR3 loop spans 18 amino acids. Between the trimmed V and J ends, which lost 6 bases and 6 bases, there was a span of 26 bases. CDR3 loop: CASSSWGGGRGDAGELFF. CDR3 in DNA: TGTGCCAGCAGCTCCTGGGGCGGAGGCAGGGGAGACGCCGGGGAGCTGTTTTTT.

The CDR3 DNA sequence: TGCGCCAGCAGTATAGCGGGAGGTCTCTCCTACGAGCAGTACTTC. Translating gives CASSIAGGLSYEQYF. The J gene is TRBJ2-7, the V gene TRBV5-1; 10 bases fit TRBD2. This CDR3 is 15 amino acids long. J was trimmed by 0 bases and V by 5 bases; bases with no gene match: 5. Germline-derived CDR1 and CDR2 are SGHRS and YFSETQ.

The chain uses TRBV3-1 and TRBJ2-5; the D gene is possibly TRBD2 (5 bases). CDR1 and CDR2 from the germline V gene are LGHDT and YNNKEL (reference sequence). Trimming removed 1 base from V and 5 bases from J, with 17 bases in between. CDR3 size: 16 residues. The CDR3, as DNA: TGTGCCAGCAGCCAAGGCGCGACTACGTCGGGGGAGACCCAGTACTTC. This codes for CASSQGATTSGETQYF.

The V call is TRBV5-1, the J call TRBJ2-2; D gene unclear. Trimming removed 0 bases from V and 0 bases from J, with 6 bases in between. This CDR3 spans 15 amino acids. The germline V gene has CDR1 SGHRS and CDR2 YFSETQ. CDR3 region: CASSLDPANTGELFF. Here the CDR3 DNA reads TGCGCCAGCAGCTTGGACCCCGCGAACACCGGGGAGCTGTTTTTT.

This clonotype occurred a few times. This chain joins TRBV6-6 and TRBJ2-7; D might be TRBD1 or TRBD2, each matching 8 bases. The CDR3 contains 15 residues. Germline CDR1 and CDR2: MNHNY and SVGAGI (reference sequence). V lost 5 bases to trimming and J lost 3 bases, with 17 bases between them. In DNA, the CDR3 is TGTGCCAGCAGTACAGGGGGACTAGAGGGCTACGAGCAGTACTTC. Protein: CASSTGGLEGYEQYF.

This clonotype was seen more than once but under ten times. The rearrangement joins TRBV7-9 to TRBJ2-7; TRBD2 matches 10 bases. The CDR3 consists of 13 residues. Germline V gene data show CDR1 as SEHNR and CDR2 as FQNEAQ (reference sequence). The ends lost 4 bases at V and 11 bases at J; junction bases unmatched: 8. The CDR3 is CASSSIAGGQEYF. The CDR3 nucleotides are TGTGCCAGCAGCTCGATAGCGGGGGGCCAGGAGTACTTC.

The chain joins TRBV29-1 to TRBJ2-5; 9 positions agree with TRBD2. J lost 5 bases, V lost 3 bases, and 7 bases had no gene match. CDR3 size: 14 residues. Germline CDR1 is SQVTM and CDR2 is ANQGSEA. The CDR3 region has the DNA TGCAGCGTTGAGACAGCGGGAGGCGGGGAGACCCAGTACTTC. Its translation is CSVETAGGGETQYF.

This clonotype was counted only a few times. V is TRBV29-1 and J is TRBJ2-2; D is uncertain. CDR1 is SQVTM, CDR2 ANQGSEA, per germline. The ends were cut back, 1 base at V and 1 base at J, with 4 bases in the middle. The CDR3 spans 13 residues. CDR3 residues: CSVEGQNTGELFF. The CDR3 DNA reads as TGCAGCGTTGAAGGGCAGAACACCGGGGAGCTGTTTTTT.

The chain uses TRBV6-2 or TRBV6-3 and TRBJ2-7; D perhaps matches TRBD2 (6 bases). The CDR3 has 17 amino acids. Germline V CDR1 and CDR2: MNHEY, SVGEGT. The V gene lost 2 bases and the J gene lost 5 bases, with 22 bases spanning the gap. CDR3 DNA sequence: TGTGCCAGCAGTTACCGCCGGGGGTCTTCTCTGGGGGACGAGCAGTACTTC. Its protein is CASSYRRGSSLGDEQYF.